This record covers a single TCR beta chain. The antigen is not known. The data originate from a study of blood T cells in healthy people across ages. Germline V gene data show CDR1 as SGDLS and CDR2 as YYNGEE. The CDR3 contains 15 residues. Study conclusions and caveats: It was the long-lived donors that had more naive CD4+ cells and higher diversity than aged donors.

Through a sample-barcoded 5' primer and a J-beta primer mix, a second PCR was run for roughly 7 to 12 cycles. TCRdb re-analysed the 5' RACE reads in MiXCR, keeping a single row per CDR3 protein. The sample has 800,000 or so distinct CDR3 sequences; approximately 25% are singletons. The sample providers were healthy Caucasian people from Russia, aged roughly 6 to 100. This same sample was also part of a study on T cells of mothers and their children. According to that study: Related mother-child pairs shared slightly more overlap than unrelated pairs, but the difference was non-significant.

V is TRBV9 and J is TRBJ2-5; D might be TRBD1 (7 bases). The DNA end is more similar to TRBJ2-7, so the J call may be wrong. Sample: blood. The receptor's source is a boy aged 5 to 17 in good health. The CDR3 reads CASSVGRDSSYEQYF. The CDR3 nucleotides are TGTGCCAGCAGCGTAGGGCGGGACAGCTCCTACGAGCAGTACTTC.